This T cell receptor beta chain derives from a study of T-cell reconstitution after alpha-beta-depleted transplantation in children. The sample holds a few counts of this clonotype. Library preparation (for TCRbeta) was performed with unique molecular identifiers. In TCRdb, the PCR reads were re-called with MiXCR into one record per CDR3 protein. The sample has a few hundred thousand distinct CDR3 sequences; approximately 10% are singletons. This specimen consisted of PBMCs from the stem cell graft donor, obtained from the stem cell graft. The clonotype originates from a human donor who donated a stem cell graft to a child with acute lymphoblastic leukemia.

CDR3 protein: CASRRGSFNEQFF. The CDR3, as DNA: TGTGCCAGCCGTCGCGGGAGTTTCAATGAGCAGTTCTTC. The chain recombines TRBV12-3 or TRBV12-4 with TRBJ2-1; 7 bases line up with TRBD2. J lost 6 bases, V lost 8 bases, and 7 bases had no gene match. The CDR3 covers 13 residues.